Listed below are T cell receptor beta chains from one sample, sequenced in a study of STAT3 mutations in large granular lymphocyte leukemia. The repertoire was sequenced with immunoSEQ multiplex PCR; TCRdb's copy has only in-frame clones and lacks some. Of thousands of clones in the sample, less than 70% were seen once. Material: peripheral blood mononuclear cells. These receptors all stem from a man aged 55 to 70 with T-cell large granular lymphocyte leukemia. Some clones in this sample may be carry-over from other donors' samples. Both conserved end residues are part of each CDR3. Fields, in order: clone size, D gene, V gene, J gene, CDR3 protein, CDR3 DNA. A D gene is named only where the DNA matches it firmly. The size entry is marked missing in some rows and otherwise reads once, few, many or a size class.

once	NA	TRBV6-5	TRBJ2-7	CASSQGFSYEQYF	TGTGCCAGCAGCCAGGGATTCTCCTACGAGCAGTACTTC
NA	TRBD2	TRBV7-2	TRBJ2-1	CASSLLGGVTYNEQFF	TGTGCCAGCAGCCTCCTGGGGGGGGTAACCTACAATGAGCAGTTCTTC
NA	NA	TRBV4-1	TRBJ2-2	CASSQLPGGGELFF	TGCGCCAGCAGCCAACTCCCTGGGGGAGGGGAGCTGTTTTTT
NA	NA	TRBV25-1	TRBJ1-5	CASSGGGYNQPQHF	TGTGCCAGCAGTGGGGGAGGCTACAATCAGCCCCAGCATTTT
NA	NA	TRBV5-1	TRBJ1-4	CASSVSGIDEKLFF	TGCGCCAGCAGCGTGTCAGGGATCGATGAAAAACTGTTTTTT
NA	NA	TRBV20-1	TRBJ2-3	CSARTEDTQYF	TGCAGTGCTAGGACCGAAGATACGCAGTATTTT
NA	TRBD2	TRBV18	TRBJ2-3	CASSPRTGGTSGRNPDTQYF	TGTGCCAGCTCACCAAGAACAGGGGGGACTAGCGGGAGAAACCCCGATACGCAGTATTTT
few	NA	TRBV30	TRBJ1-5	CAWSSTDFQPQHF	TGTGCCTGGAGTAGTACGGATTTCCAGCCCCAGCATTTT
NA	TRBD1	TRBV30	TRBJ1-1	CACHRGNTEAFF	TGTGCCTGCCACAGGGGAAACACTGAAGCTTTCTTT
NA	NA	TRBV18	TRBJ1-5	CASSPGRNQPQHF	TGTGCCAGCTCACCGGGACGGAATCAGCCCCAGCATTTT
once	NA	TRBV29-1	TRBJ2-1	CSVGAGQYNEQFF	TGCAGCGTTGGGGCGGGTCAATACAATGAGCAGTTCTTC